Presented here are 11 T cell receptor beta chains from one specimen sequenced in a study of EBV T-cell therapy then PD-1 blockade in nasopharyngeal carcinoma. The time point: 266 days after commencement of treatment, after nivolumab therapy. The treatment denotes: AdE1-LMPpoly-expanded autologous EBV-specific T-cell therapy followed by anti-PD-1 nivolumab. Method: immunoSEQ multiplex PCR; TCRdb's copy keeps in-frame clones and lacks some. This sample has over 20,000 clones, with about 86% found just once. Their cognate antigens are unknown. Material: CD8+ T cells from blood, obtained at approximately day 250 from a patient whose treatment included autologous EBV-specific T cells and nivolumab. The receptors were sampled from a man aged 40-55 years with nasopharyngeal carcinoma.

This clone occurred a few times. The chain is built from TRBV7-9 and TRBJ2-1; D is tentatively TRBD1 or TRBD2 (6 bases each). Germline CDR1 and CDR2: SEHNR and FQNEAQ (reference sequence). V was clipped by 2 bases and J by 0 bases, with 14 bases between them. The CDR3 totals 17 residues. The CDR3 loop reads CASSLSPRGPSYNEQFF. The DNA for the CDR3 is TGTGCCAGCAGCTTAAGTCCCCGGGGGCCCTCCTACAATGAGCAGTTCTTC.

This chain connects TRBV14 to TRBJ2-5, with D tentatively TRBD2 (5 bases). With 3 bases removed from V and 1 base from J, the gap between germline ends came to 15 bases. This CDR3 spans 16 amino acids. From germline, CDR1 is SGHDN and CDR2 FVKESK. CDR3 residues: CASSHPGSSTQETQYF. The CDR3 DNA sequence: TGTGCCAGCAGCCACCCGGGGTCATCGACCCAAGAGACCCAGTACTTC.

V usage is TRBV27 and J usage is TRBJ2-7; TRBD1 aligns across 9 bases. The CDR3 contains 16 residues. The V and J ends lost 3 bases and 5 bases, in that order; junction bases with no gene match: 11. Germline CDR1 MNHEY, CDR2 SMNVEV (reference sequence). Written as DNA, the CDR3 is TGTGCCAGCAGTTTTATCGGGGGGACAGGGTCTCACGAGCAGTACTTC. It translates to CASSFIGGTGSHEQYF.

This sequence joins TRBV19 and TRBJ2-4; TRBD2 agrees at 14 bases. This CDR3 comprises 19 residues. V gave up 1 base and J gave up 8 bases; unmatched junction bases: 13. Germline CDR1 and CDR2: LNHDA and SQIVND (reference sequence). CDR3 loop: CASSIAGTSGGPPRDIQYF. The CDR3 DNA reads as TGTGCCAGTAGTATAGCCGGGACTAGCGGGGGCCCACCTAGGGACATTCAGTACTTC.

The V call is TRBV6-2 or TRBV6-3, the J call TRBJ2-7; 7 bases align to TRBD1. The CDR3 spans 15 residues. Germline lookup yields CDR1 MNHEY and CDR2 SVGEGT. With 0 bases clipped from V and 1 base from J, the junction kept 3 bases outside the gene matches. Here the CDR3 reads CASSYSGTESYEQYF. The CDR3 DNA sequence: TGTGCCAGCAGTTACTCGGGGACAGAGTCCTACGAGCAGTACTTC.

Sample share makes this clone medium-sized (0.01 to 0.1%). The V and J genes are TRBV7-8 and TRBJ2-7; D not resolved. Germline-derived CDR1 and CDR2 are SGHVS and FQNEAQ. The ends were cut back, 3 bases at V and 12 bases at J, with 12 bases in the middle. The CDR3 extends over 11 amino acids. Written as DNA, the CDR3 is TGTGCCAGCAGCTTTGGAACCGTATGGTACTTC. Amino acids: CASSFGTVWYF. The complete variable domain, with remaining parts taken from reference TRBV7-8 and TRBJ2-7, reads GAGVSQSPRYKVAKRGQDVALRCDPISGHVSLFWYQQALGQGPEFLTYFQNEAQLDKSGLPSDRFFAERPEGSVSTLKIQRTQQEDSAVYLCASSFGTVWYFGPGTRLTVT.

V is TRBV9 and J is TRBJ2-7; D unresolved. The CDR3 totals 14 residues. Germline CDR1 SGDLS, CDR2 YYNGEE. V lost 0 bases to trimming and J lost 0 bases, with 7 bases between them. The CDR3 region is CASSVADDSYEQYF. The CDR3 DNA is TGTGCCAGCAGCGTAGCAGACGACTCCTACGAGCAGTACTTC.

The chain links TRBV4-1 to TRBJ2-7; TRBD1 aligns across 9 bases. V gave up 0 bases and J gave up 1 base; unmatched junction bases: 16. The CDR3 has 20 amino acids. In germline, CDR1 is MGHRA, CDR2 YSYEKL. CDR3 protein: CASSQDFGHPTGTGSYEQYF. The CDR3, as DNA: TGCGCCAGCAGCCAAGATTTTGGGCACCCGACCGGGACAGGGTCCTACGAGCAGTACTTC.

The CDR3 here is CASSITPLGHQPQHF. CDR3 nucleotide sequence: TGTGCCAGTAGTATTACTCCTTTGGGGCATCAGCCCCAGCATTTT. The chain links TRBV19 to TRBJ1-5; D is possibly TRBD1 (5 bases). V lost 3 bases and J 5 bases, leaving 14 bases between the germline ends. CDR1 LNHDA and CDR2 SQIVND come from the germline V gene (reference sequence). The CDR3 runs to 15 residues.

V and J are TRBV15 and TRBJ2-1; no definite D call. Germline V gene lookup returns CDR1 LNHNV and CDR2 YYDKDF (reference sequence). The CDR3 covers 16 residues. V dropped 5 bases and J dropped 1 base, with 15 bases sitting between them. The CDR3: CATSGAEQRSYNEQFF. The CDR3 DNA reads TGTGCCACCAGCGGTGCCGAACAAAGGTCCTACAATGAGCAGTTCTTC.

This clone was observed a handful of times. The CDR3 region is CASSLPGHGHLFSYGYTF. For the CDR3, the DNA is TGTGCCAGCAGCTTGCCGGGACATGGACATCTATTCAGCTATGGCTACACCTTC. This sequence joins TRBV5-8 and TRBJ1-2; D possibly corresponds to TRBD1 (6 bases). This CDR3 is 18 amino acids long. Trimming removed 1 base at V and 4 bases at J, with 23 bases between. Germline V lookup: CDR1 SGHTS, CDR2 YDEGEE.